The present entry profiles one T cell receptor beta chain with its context. The entry originates in a study of OX40 agonist ivuxolimab in advanced cancers. Overall study: Patients receiving dose escalation had hepatocellular carcinoma, melanoma, renal cell or head and neck cancer. Prior therapy, whether anti-PD-1, anti-PD-L1 or anti-CTLA-4, was allowed, and roughly 40% had some.

CDR1 and CDR2 (germline): GTSNPN, SVGIG (reference sequence). V lost 2 bases, J lost 6 bases, and 13 bases lay in between. The CDR3 spans 13 residues. This table comes from immunoSEQ multiplex PCR, and its TCRdb copy is limited to in-frame clones, with some not included. The repertoire holds 50,000 to 65,000 clones, with about 89% as singletons. The sample was CD4+ or CD8+ T cells sorted from blood, taken in a trial of the OX40 agonist ivuxolimab. This TCR came from an adult with an advanced solid tumor such as melanoma, head and neck, liver or kidney cancer. The chain uses TRBV30 and TRBJ1-2; D possibly corresponds to TRBD1 (5 bases). The CDR3 DNA sequence: TGTGCCTGGAGTCCCTCAGGGTTACATGGCTACACCTTC. Translation gives CAWSPSGLHGYTF.